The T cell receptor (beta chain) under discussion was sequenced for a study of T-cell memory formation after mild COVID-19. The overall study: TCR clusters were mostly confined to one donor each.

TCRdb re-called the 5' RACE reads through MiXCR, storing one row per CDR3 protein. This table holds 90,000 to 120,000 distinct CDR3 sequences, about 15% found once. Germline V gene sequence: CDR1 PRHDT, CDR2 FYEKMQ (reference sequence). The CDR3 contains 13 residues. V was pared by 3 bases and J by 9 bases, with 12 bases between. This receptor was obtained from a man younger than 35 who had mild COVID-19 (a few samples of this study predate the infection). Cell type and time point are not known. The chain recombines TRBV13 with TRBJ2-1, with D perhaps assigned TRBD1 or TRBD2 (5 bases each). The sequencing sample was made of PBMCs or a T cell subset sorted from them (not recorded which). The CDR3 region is CASSLGTTREQFF. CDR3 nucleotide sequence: TGTGCCAGCAGCTTGGGGACGACGCGTGAGCAGTTCTTC.